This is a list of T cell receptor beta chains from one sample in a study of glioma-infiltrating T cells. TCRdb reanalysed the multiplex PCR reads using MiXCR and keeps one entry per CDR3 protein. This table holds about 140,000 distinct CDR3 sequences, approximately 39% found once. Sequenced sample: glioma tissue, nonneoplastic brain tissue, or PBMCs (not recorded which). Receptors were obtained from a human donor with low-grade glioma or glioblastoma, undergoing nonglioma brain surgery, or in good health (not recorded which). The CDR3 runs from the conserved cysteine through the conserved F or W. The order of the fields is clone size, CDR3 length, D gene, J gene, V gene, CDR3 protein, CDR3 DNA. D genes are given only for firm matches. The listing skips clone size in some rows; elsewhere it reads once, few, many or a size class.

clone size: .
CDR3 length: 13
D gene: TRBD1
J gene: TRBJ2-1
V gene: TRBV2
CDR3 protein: CASRPGQNNKQFF
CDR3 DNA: TGTGCCAGCCGCCCGGGACAGAACAATAAGCAGTTCTTC

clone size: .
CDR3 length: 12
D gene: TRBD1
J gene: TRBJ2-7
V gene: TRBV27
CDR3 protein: CASKGQPHEQYF
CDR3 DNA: TGTGCCAGCAAGGGACAGCCTCACGAGCAGTACTTC

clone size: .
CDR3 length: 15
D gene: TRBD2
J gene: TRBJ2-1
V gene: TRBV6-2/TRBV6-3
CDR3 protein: CASSVLAGRYNEQFF
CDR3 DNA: TGTGCCAGCAGTGTACTAGCGGGACGTTACAATGAGCAGTTCTTC

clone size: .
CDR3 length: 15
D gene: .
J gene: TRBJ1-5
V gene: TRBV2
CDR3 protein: CASSDLDRSNQPQHF
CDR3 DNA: TGTGCCAGCAGTGACCTGGACAGAAGCAATCAGCCCCAGCATTTT

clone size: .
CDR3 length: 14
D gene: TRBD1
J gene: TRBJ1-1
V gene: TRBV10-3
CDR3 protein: CAISGTGGDTEAFF
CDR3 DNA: TGTGCCATCAGCGGGACAGGGGGAGACACTGAAGCTTTCTTT

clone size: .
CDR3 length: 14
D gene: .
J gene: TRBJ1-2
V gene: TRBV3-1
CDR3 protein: CASSQDRAVHGYTF
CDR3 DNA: TGTGCCAGCAGCCAAGATCGGGCAGTCCATGGCTACACCTTC

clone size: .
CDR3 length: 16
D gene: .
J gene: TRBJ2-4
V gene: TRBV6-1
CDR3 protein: CASSNVIGTARNIQYF
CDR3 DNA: TGTGCCAGCAGCAACGTAATTGGGACGGCCAGAAACATTCAGTACTTC

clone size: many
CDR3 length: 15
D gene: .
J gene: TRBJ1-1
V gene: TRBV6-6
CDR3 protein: CASSYGSAMNTEAFF
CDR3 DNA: TGTGCCAGCAGTTACGGATCGGCTATGAACACTGAAGCTTTCTTT

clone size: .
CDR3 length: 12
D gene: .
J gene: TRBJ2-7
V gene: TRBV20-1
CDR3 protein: CSAKSYSYEQYF
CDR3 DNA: TGCAGTGCTAAATCATACTCCTACGAGCAGTACTTC

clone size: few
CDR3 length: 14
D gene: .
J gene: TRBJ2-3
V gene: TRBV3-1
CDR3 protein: CASSQDQSTDTQYF
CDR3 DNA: TGTGCCAGCAGCCAAGACCAGAGCACAGATACGCAGTATTTT

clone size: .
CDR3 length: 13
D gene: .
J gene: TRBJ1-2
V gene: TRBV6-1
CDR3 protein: CASSPGRVYGYTF
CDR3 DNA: TGTGCCAGCAGTCCGGGACGGGTCTATGGCTACACCTTC

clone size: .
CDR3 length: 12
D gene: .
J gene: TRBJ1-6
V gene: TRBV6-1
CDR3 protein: CASRAGDSPLHF
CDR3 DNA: TGTGCCAGCAGGGCAGGGGATTCACCCCTCCACTTT

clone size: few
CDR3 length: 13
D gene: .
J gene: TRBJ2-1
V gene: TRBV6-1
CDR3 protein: CASSGVRINEQFF
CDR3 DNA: TGTGCCAGCAGTGGAGTCAGGATAAATGAGCAGTTCTTC

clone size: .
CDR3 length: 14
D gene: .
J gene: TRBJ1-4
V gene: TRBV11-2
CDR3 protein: CASSRGQQGEKLFF
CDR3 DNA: TGTGCCAGCAGTCGCGGACAGCAGGGTGAAAAACTGTTTTTT

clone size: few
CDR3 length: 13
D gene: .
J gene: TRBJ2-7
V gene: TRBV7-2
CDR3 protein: CASSLPHSYEQYF
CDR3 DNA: TGTGCCAGCAGCTTACCTCACTCCTACGAGCAGTACTTC

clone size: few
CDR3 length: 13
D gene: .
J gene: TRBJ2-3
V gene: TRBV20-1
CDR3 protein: CSARGIGTDTQYF
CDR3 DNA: TGCAGTGCTAGGGGGATCGGAACAGATACGCAGTATTTT

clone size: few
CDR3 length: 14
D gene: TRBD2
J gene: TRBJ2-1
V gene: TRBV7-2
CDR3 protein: CASKIPGLASEQFF
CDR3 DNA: TGTGCCAGCAAAATCCCGGGACTAGCGAGTGAGCAGTTCTTC

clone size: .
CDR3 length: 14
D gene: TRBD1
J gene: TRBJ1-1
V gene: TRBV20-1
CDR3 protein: CSARIGTGGTEAFF
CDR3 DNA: TGCAGTGCTAGAATCGGGACAGGGGGGACTGAAGCTTTCTTT

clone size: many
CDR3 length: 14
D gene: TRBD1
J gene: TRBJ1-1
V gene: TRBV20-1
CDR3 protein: CSARGQGGYTEAFF
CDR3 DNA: TGCAGTGCTAGAGGACAGGGAGGGTACACTGAAGCTTTCTTT

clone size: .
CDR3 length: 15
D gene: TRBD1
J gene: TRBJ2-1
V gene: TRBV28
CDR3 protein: CASSTDRGPHNEQFF
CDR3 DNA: TGTGCCAGCAGTACCGACAGGGGGCCCCACAATGAGCAGTTCTTC

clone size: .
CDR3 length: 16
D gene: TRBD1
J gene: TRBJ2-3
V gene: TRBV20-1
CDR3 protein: CSARRAGGAWADTQYF
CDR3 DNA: TGCAGTGCTAGAAGGGCAGGGGGCGCTTGGGCAGATACGCAGTATTTT

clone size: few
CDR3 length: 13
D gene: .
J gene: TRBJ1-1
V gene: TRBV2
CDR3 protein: CASSDRRETEAFF
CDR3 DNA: TGTGCCAGCAGTGATCGGCGAGAGACTGAAGCTTTCTTT

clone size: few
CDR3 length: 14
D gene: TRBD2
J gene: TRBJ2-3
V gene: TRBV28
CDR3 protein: CASSSSGGAHTQYF
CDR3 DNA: TGTGCCAGCAGCTCGAGCGGGGGGGCACATACGCAGTATTTT

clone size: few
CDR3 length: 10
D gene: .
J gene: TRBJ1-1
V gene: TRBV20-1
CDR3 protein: CSARQTGAFF
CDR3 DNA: TGCAGTGCTAGACAGACAGGAGCTTTCTTT

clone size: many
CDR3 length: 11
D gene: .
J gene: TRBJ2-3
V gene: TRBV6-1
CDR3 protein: CASSQGDTQYF
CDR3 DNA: TGTGCCAGCAGTCAGGGAGATACGCAGTATTTT

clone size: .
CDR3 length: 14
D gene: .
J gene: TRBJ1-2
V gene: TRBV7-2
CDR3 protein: CASSLFRRNYGYTF
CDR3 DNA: TGTGCCAGCAGCTTATTCCGACGGAACTATGGCTACACCTTC

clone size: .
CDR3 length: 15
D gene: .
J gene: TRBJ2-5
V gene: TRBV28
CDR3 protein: CASSLWDTYQETQYF
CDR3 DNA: TGTGCCAGCAGTTTATGGGACACCTACCAAGAGACCCAGTACTTC

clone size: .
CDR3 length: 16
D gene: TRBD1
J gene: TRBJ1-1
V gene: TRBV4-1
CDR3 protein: CASSYIQGALNTEAFF
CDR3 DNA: TGCGCCAGTTCATATATACAGGGGGCTCTGAACACTGAAGCTTTCTTT

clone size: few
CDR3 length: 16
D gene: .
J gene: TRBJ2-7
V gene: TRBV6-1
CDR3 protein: CASSVGPSALPYEQYF
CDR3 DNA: TGTGCCAGCAGTGTTGGACCTAGCGCGCTCCCCTACGAGCAGTACTTC

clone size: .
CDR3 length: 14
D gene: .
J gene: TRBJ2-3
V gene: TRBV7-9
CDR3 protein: CARSSTHSTDTQYF
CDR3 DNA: TGTGCCAGAAGCTCCACACACTCCACAGATACGCAGTATTTT

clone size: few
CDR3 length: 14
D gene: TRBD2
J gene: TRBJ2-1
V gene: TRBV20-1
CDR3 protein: CSARALAENNEQFF
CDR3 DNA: TGCAGTGCTAGGGCCCTAGCGGAAAACAATGAGCAGTTCTTC

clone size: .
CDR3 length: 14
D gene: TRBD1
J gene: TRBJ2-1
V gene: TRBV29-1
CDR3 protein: CSARTGNDYNEQFF
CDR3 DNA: TGCAGCGCCAGGACAGGGAATGACTACAATGAGCAGTTCTTC